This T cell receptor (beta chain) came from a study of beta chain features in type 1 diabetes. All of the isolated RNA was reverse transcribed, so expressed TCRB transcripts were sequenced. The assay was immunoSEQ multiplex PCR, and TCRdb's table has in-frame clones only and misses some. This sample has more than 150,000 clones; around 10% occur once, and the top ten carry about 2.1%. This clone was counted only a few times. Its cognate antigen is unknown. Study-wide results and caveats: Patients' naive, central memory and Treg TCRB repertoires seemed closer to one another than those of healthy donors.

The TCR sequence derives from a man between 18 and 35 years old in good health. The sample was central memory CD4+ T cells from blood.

This CDR3 reads CASSVAQGGPYGYTF. The CDR3 DNA reads TGTGCCAGCAGCGTAGCTCAGGGGGGTCCCTATGGCTACACCTTC. The gene calls are TRBV9 and TRBJ1-2; 7 bases agree with TRBD1. V lost 0 bases to trimming and J lost 4 bases; unmatched junction nucleotides: 6. Germline-derived CDR1 and CDR2 are SGDLS and YYNGEE. There are 15 residues in the CDR3.